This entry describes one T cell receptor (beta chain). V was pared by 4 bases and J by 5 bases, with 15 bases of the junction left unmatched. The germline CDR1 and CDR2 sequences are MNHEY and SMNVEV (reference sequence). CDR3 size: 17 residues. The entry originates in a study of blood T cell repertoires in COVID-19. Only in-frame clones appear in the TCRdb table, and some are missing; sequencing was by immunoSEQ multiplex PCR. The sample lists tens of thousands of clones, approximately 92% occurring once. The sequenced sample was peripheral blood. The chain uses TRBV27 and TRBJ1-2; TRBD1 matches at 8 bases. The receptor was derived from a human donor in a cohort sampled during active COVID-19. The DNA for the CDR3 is TGTGCCAGCAGTTCGATGGCAGGGGGCCCCGCGGATTATGGCTACACCTTC. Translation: CASSSMAGGPADYGYTF.